This T cell receptor (beta chain) was sequenced for a study of cytomegalovirus exposure and HLA in healthy donors. Study background: In a later analysis, the roughly 120 validation repertoires were reported to have used the same platform as the approximately 700 first-cohort repertoires. Study-wide results and caveats: Through in vitro validation, three CMV-associated chains were shown to be specific for CMV antigens. The study listed roughly 160 cytomegalovirus-associated TCR beta chains.

Germline assignment: CDR1 SGHVS and CDR2 FNYEAQ. The CDR3 spans 12 residues. Trimming stripped 1 base from V and 7 bases from J, with 7 bases between. Assay used: immunoSEQ multiplex PCR; TCRdb lists only in-frame clones, some missing. The repertoire has 130,000 to 150,000 clones, about 91% of them found once; the top ten carry over 6.5%. The donors were part of the validation cohort, which consisted of approximately 110 subjects and was separate from the first cohort of hundreds of subjects. This clone was seen just once. Its antigen is currently unknown. Sample: PBMCs. The rearrangement joins TRBV7-6 to TRBJ1-1; D is uncertain. The TCR was taken from a woman aged 18 to 35 in good health and CMV-seropositive. As DNA, the CDR3 is TGTGCCAGCAGCTTAGTGCGGGGTGAAGCTTTCTTT. Protein product: CASSLVRGEAFF.